This TCR beta chain was sequenced in a study of T cell clonality in common variable immunodeficiency. Per the germline V gene, CDR1 is PRHDT and CDR2 is FYEKMQ (reference sequence). With 1 base clipped from V and 4 bases from J, the junction kept 3 bases outside the gene matches. The CDR3 spans 16 residues. CVID and control samples used equivalent genomic DNA input. Produced via immunoSEQ multiplex PCR; TCRdb's table is partial and in-frame only. Altogether 30,000 to 35,000 clones were found in the sample, and no singletons occur. At least ten counts were recorded for this clone. The read ends 3 residues early relative to the CDR3; the germline J gene fills the gap.

This TCR came from a person aged 18 to 75 in good health. V gene TRBV13 combines with J gene TRBJ2-6; TRBD2 matches at 8 bases. Sequenced input: peripheral blood mononuclear cells. The CDR3 spells CASSLVLADGANVLTF. The CDR3 bases that were read are TGTGCCAGCAGCTTAGTACTAGCGGACGGGGCCAACGTC.